These T cell receptor beta chains were read from a single sample in a study of blood T cell repertoires in COVID-19. TCRdb's copy holds only in-frame clones and misses some; the assay was immunoSEQ multiplex PCR. The sample has approximately 140,000 clones; approximately 87% are singletons. Sequences were obtained from peripheral blood. The receptor source for this set is a man aged 80 or over with acute or convalescent COVID-19. Both conserved end residues are part of each CDR3. The D gene is left open where the match is weak. The size field is filled for only some rows; it gives once, few, many or a size class.

TRBV29-1	NA	NA	TRBJ2-1	CSVLRGNEQFF	TGCAGCGTTCTCAGGGGCAATGAGCAGTTCTTC
TRBV2	NA	NA	TRBJ2-2	CASSIGDGRGATGELFF	TGTGCCAGCTCTATCGGGGATGGCAGGGGTGCCACCGGGGAGCTGTTTTTT
TRBV5-4	NA	few	TRBJ1-1	CASSRTPGNTEAFF	TGTGCCAGCAGCAGGACCCCAGGGAATACTGAAGCTTTCTTT
TRBV5-6	NA	once	TRBJ2-7	CASSWGASGSTYEQYF	TGTGCCAGCAGCTGGGGGGCTAGCGGCAGCACCTACGAGCAGTACTTC
TRBV5-1	NA	NA	TRBJ1-1	CASSAGALNTEAFF	TGCGCCAGCAGTGCAGGGGCTCTGAACACTGAAGCTTTCTTT
TRBV6-1	NA	NA	TRBJ1-3	CASSERPAVIVNTIYF	TGTGCCAGCAGTGAACGCCCGGCGGTCATTGTGAACACCATATATTTT
TRBV28	TRBD1	NA	TRBJ1-1	CASSRTGTTIF	TGTGCCAGCAGTAGGACAGGGACTACTATCTTT
TRBV3-1/TRBV3-2	NA	NA	TRBJ1-6	CASSLSPPNSPLHF	TGTGCCAGCAGCCTGAGTCCCCCAAATTCACCCCTCCACTTT
TRBV18	TRBD1	NA	TRBJ1-5	CASSTGQGGNQPQHF	TGTGCCAGCTCAACAGGACAGGGCGGCAATCAGCCCCAGCATTTT
TRBV7-9	TRBD2	once	TRBJ2-5	CASSQISGGAQETQYF	TGTGCCAGCAGCCAGATTAGCGGGGGAGCCCAAGAGACCCAGTACTTC
TRBV28	NA	NA	TRBJ2-7	CASRRRTGGYEQYF	TGTGCCAGCAGGAGACGGACAGGAGGGTACGAGCAGTACTTC
TRBV4-1	NA	NA	TRBJ2-7	CASSQERLDLYEQYF	TGCGCCAGCAGCCAAGAAAGACTAGATCTTTACGAGCAGTACTTC
TRBV9	NA	NA	TRBJ1-5	CASSGGGYQPQHF	TGTGCCAGCAGCGGTGGAGGGTATCAGCCCCAGCATTTT
TRBV2	NA	once	TRBJ2-2	CASRTDRNTGELFF	TGTGCCAGCAGGACGGACAGAAACACCGGGGAGCTGTTTTTT
TRBV2	TRBD1	NA	TRBJ1-6	CASSETGRNSPLHF	TGTGCCAGCAGTGAGACAGGGAGAAATTCACCCCTCCACTTT
TRBV30	TRBD1	NA	TRBJ2-3	CAWSRQGKRPDTQYF	TGTGCCTGGAGTAGACAGGGGAAAAGGCCAGATACGCAGTATTTT
TRBV19	TRBD2	NA	TRBJ2-1	CASSDRGSGSFDEQFF	TGTGCCAGTAGTGATCGAGGTAGCGGGAGTTTCGATGAGCAGTTCTTC
TRBV7-2	TRBD2	NA	TRBJ2-3	CASSSYRLAGGTDTQYF	TGTGCCAGCAGCTCATACAGACTAGCGGGGGGAACAGATACGCAGTATTTT
TRBV5-1	TRBD1	NA	TRBJ2-7	CASSPTGTVSYEQYF	TGCGCCAGCAGCCCGACCGGGACAGTCTCCTACGAGCAGTACTTC
TRBV5-4	TRBD1	NA	TRBJ2-7	CASSFWDRGLEEQYF	TGTGCCAGCAGCTTCTGGGACAGGGGTCTAGAGGAGCAGTACTTC
TRBV7-3	NA	NA	TRBJ1-5	CASSSDRNQPQHF	TGTGCCAGCAGCTCGGACAGAAATCAGCCCCAGCATTTT
TRBV24-1	TRBD2	NA	TRBJ2-5	CATSDLSGLAGASVQETQYF	TGTGCCACCAGTGATTTATCTGGACTAGCGGGAGCCTCGGTACAAGAGACCCAGTACTTC
TRBV9	NA	NA	TRBJ1-1	CASSVGTGRGDGEAFF	TGTGCCAGCAGCGTAGGTACAGGGCGAGGGGACGGAGAAGCTTTCTTT
TRBV5-6	TRBD1	once	TRBJ1-5	CASSLGTGLQPQHF	TGTGCCAGCAGCTTGGGGACAGGCCTGCAGCCCCAGCATTTT
TRBV2	TRBD1	NA	TRBJ1-2	CASIQQGQGSYGYTF	TGTGCCAGCATTCAACAGGGACAGGGGAGCTATGGCTACACCTTC
TRBV5-4	NA	NA	TRBJ1-6	CASSLFTGHNSPLHF	TGTGCCAGCAGCTTGTTTACAGGGCATAATTCACCCCTCCACTTT
TRBV29-1	TRBD1	NA	TRBJ1-3	CSVGGGQGDGNTIYF	TGCAGCGTTGGGGGCGGGCAGGGGGATGGAAACACCATATATTTT
TRBV20-1	TRBD2	NA	TRBJ2-3	CSASREGATDTQYF	TGCAGTGCTAGTAGGGAGGGCGCGACAGATACGCAGTATTTT
TRBV4-1	NA	NA	TRBJ2-4	CASSQDRSGYIQYF	TGCGCCAGCAGCCAAGATAGGAGTGGGTACATTCAGTACTTC
TRBV18	NA	NA	TRBJ2-1	CAGSPPLSKPTVEQFF	TGTGCCGGCTCACCACCTTTATCGAAACCTACCGTGGAGCAGTTCTTC
TRBV5-1	TRBD2	NA	TRBJ2-2	CASSTGGKTTGELFF	TGCGCCAGCAGCACGGGGGGGAAAACAACCGGGGAGCTGTTTTTT
TRBV3-1/TRBV3-2	TRBD1	NA	TRBJ1-4	CASSLSRGQGKNEKLFF	TGTGCCAGCAGCCTTTCCCGGGGACAGGGAAAGAATGAAAAACTGTTTTTT
TRBV28	TRBD1	NA	TRBJ1-5	CASRLQGVSNQPQHF	TGTGCCAGCAGGCTCCAGGGGGTGAGCAATCAGCCCCAGCATTTT
TRBV27	TRBD2	NA	TRBJ2-1	CASKSGLAIYNEQFF	TGTGCCAGCAAGTCGGGACTAGCGATTTACAATGAGCAGTTCTTC
TRBV6-2/TRBV6-3	NA	NA	TRBJ1-1	CASSNGAGVTEAFF	TGTGCCAGCAGCAACGGGGCAGGGGTTACTGAAGCTTTCTTT
TRBV5-1	TRBD1	NA	TRBJ2-3	CASSLNRGSDTQYF	TGCGCCAGCAGCTTGAACAGGGGGTCAGATACGCAGTATTTT
TRBV5-1	NA	NA	TRBJ1-1	CASSSNQGSTEAFF	TGCGCCAGCAGCAGCAATCAGGGTTCCACTGAAGCTTTCTTT
TRBV30	TRBD1	once	TRBJ1-6	CAWRDRGLKSPLHF	TGTGCCTGGAGGGACAGGGGGCTTAAGTCACCCCTCCACTTT
TRBV4-1	NA	NA	TRBJ1-2	CASSPLTGIGYTF	TGCGCCAGCAGCCCCTTAACAGGGATTGGCTACACCTTC
TRBV28	NA	NA	TRBJ1-6	CASSLRQGSSPLHF	TGTGCCAGCAGTTTGAGGCAGGGTAGTTCACCCCTCCACTTT
TRBV18	NA	NA	TRBJ2-7	CASANQNNPAYEQYF	TGTGCCAGCGCCAACCAAAACAACCCAGCCTACGAGCAGTACTTC
TRBV7-2	NA	NA	TRBJ2-5	CASSISGQETQYF	TGTGCCAGCAGCATTAGCGGACAAGAGACCCAGTACTTC
TRBV14	NA	NA	TRBJ1-1	CASSPLTGNTEAFF	TGTGCCAGCAGCCCCCTGACAGGGAACACTGAAGCTTTCTTT
TRBV6-5	NA	NA	TRBJ2-6	CASRPSGANVLTF	TGTGCCAGCCGTCCCTCTGGGGCCAACGTCCTGACTTTC
TRBV6-5	TRBD1	once	TRBJ1-2	CASSWDSRYGYTF	TGTGCCAGCAGTTGGGACAGCAGATATGGCTACACCTTC
TRBV30	NA	NA	TRBJ2-2	CAWRLEANTGELFF	TGTGCCTGGAGGCTTGAGGCGAACACCGGGGAGCTGTTTTTT
TRBV27	NA	many	TRBJ2-5	CASRPSGYSQETQYF	TGTGCCAGTAGACCCAGCGGATATTCCCAAGAGACCCAGTACTTC
TRBV25-1	TRBD1	NA	TRBJ1-3	CASTPRDRRGNTIYF	TGTGCCAGCACTCCACGGGACAGGCGAGGAAACACCATATATTTT
TRBV6-5	TRBD1	NA	TRBJ2-2	CASRTGVFGELFF	TGTGCCAGCAGGACAGGGGTGTTCGGGGAGCTGTTTTTT
TRBV7-9	TRBD2	NA	TRBJ2-7	CASSPQRGAYEQYF	TGTGCCAGCAGTCCACAGCGGGGGGCCTACGAGCAGTACTTC
TRBV29-1	NA	NA	TRBJ1-4	CSAAEGLGEKLFF	TGCAGCGCCGCGGAGGGGCTTGGAGAAAAACTGTTTTTT
TRBV28	NA	NA	TRBJ1-5	CASSRGIGYSNQPQHF	TGTGCCAGCAGTAGAGGGATAGGATATAGCAATCAGCCCCAGCATTTT
TRBV18	TRBD1	NA	TRBJ1-1	CASSPPEGANTEAFF	TGTGCCAGCTCACCACCGGAGGGGGCGAACACTGAAGCTTTCTTT
TRBV3-1/TRBV3-2	TRBD2	NA	TRBJ2-3	CASSPSLGRGGTDTQYF	TGTGCCAGCAGCCCCTCCCTCGGGCGGGGGGGCACAGATACGCAGTATTTT
TRBV7-8	NA	once	TRBJ1-1	CASSLQGVTEAFF	TGTGCCAGCAGCTTACAAGGGGTCACTGAAGCTTTCTTT